The clone carrying this TCR beta chain was recorded a few times. Its antigen is unknown. Cells stained for CD3, CD4, CD8, CD45RA and CD27 were sorted into four subsets. The beta constant-region primer was an equimolar mix of two oligonucleotides covering TRBC1 and TRBC2. Four rounds of PCR amplified the ligated cDNA using nested alpha and beta constant-region primers plus SP2. A single record per CDR3 protein comes from TCRdb applying MiXCR to the UMI-ligation and nested PCR reads. The table shows around 93,000 distinct CDR3 sequences, with about 11% occurring only once. This specimen comes from a study of naive and memory T cell subsets. The study's findings and limits: A few larger clonotypes appeared in naive repertoires, especially CD8, possibly memory cells re-expressing CD45RA. In naive cells, over 95% of TCR sequences were seen only once. In CD4 and CD8 cells, diversity dropped from naive through EMRA.

The sequence derives from a human donor in good health. The sample comprised naive CD4+ T cells from blood.

The CDR3 nucleotides are TGTGCCAGCAGTCCGAGGGTGTTATCCGGGGAGCTGTTTTTT. Protein product: CASSPRVLSGELFF. The chain combines TRBV28 with TRBJ2-2; D perhaps matches TRBD2 (5 bases). Germline loops: CDR1 MDHEN, CDR2 SYDVKM. The CDR3 runs 14 residues. Trimming took 5 bases from V and 6 from J, leaving 13 bases between them. Based on the CDR3 plus reference TRBV28 and TRBJ2-2, the full variable domain is DVKVTQSSRYLVKRTGEKVFLECVQDMDHENMFWYRQDPGLGLRLIYFSYDVKMKEKGDIPEGYSVSREKKERFSLILESASTNQTSMYLCASSPRVLSGELFFGEGSRLTVL.